Given below is one TCR beta chain in context. Its antigen is unknown. The study ran its PCR with 60 Vbeta and 13 Jbeta primers. As processed by the authors: Later reanalysis found 80 million or so unique TCR beta chains, 10 million to 12 million of them shared. Profiled with immunoSEQ multiplex PCR; TCRdb holds only in-frame clones, not every one. The V and J calls and clone size come from that table; D and trimming were worked out from the DNA. The table has 120,000 or so clones, 60% to 75% seen once. The V end lost 6 bases, the J end lost 5 bases, and 10 bases lay between the germline ends. The CDR3 is made up of 12 amino acids. Looked up from germline, CDR1 is SNHLY and CDR2 is FYNNEI. In nominal health when sampled, donors likely had unrecorded immune exposures nonetheless. The data belong to a study of cytomegalovirus exposure and HLA in healthy donors. Study-wide results and caveats: For most TCR beta V segments, an earlier analysis put the productive rate at about 87% or about 30% of the time. A later examination showed that TCR association rates differed by HLA locus, with DRB1 most and HLA-C fewest.

Input material: PBMCs. The TCR sequence derives from a woman aged 45-60 years in good health and CMV-seropositive. The genes are TRBV2 and TRBJ1-1, with TRBD1 as a possible D gene (6 bases). The DNA for the CDR3 is TGTGCCAGCAGCACCAGGGGAACTGAAGCTTTCTTT. It specifies CASSTRGTEAFF.